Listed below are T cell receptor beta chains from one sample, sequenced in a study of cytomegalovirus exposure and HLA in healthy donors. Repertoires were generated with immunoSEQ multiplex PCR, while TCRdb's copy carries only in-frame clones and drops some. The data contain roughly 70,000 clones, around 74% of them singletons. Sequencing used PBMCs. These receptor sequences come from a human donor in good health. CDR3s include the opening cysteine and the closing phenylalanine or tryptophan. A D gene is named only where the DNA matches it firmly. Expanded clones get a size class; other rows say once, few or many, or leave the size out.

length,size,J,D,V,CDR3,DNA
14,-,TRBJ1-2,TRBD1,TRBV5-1,CASHTGGTNYGYTF,TGCGCCAGCCACACAGGGGGCACTAACTATGGCTACACCTTC
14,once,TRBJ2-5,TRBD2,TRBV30,CAWSVTSGTETQYF,TGTGCCTGGAGTGTAACTAGCGGGACGGAGACCCAGTACTTC
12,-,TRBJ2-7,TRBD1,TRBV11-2,CASSPQGWEQYF,TGTGCCAGCAGCCCACAGGGGTGGGAGCAGTACTTC
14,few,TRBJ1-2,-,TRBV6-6,CASSLAGTNYGYTF,TGTGCCAGCAGTTTAGCCGGGACTAACTATGGCTACACCTTC
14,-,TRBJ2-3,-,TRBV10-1,CASSGGSRTDTQYF,TGCGCCAGCAGTGGAGGGTCTCGCACAGATACGCAGTATTTT
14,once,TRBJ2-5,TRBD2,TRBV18,CASSPGREGETQYF,TGTGCCAGCTCACCGGGCAGGGAGGGAGAGACCCAGTACTTC
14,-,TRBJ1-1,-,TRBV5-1,CASSEQVMNTEAFF,TGCGCCAGCAGCGAACAGGTGATGAACACTGAAGCTTTCTTT
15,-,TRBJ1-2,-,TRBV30,CASQEQGVLNYGYTF,TGTGCCTCTCAAGAACAGGGCGTACTTAACTATGGCTACACCTTC
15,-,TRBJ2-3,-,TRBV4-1,CASSQVESPTDTQYF,TGCGCCAGCAGCCAAGTTGAGTCTCCCACAGATACGCAGTATTTT
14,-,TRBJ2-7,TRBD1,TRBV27,CASSPGQGRREQYF,TGTGCCAGCAGTCCGGGACAGGGTAGGCGCGAGCAGTACTTC
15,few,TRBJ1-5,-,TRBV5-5,CASSLYRVGNQPQHF,TGTGCCAGCAGCTTGTACAGGGTGGGGAATCAGCCCCAGCATTTT
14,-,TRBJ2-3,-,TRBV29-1,CSVTGTLHTDTQYF,TGCAGCGTCACCGGGACTCTGCACACAGATACGCAGTATTTT
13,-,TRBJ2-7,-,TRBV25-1,CASRGRNSYEQYF,TGTGCCAGCAGGGGGAGGAACTCCTACGAGCAGTACTTC
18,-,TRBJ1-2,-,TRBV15,CATSRGGTGQKGNYGYTF,TGTGCCACCAGCAGAGGGGGGACTGGCCAAAAGGGTAACTATGGCTACACCTTC
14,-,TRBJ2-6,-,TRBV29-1,CSVLQGTGANVLTF,TGCAGCGTTTTACAGGGAACCGGGGCCAACGTCCTGACTTTC